These 11 T cell receptor beta chains came from one sample sequenced in a study of ipilimumab plus nivolumab after autologous stem cell transplantation. Here immunoSEQ multiplex PCR was the method, and the copy in TCRdb shows in-frame clones only, minus some. The sample lists tens of thousands of clones; 80% to 95% were seen once. The sample here was PBMCs, taken in a trial of ipilimumab plus nivolumab as post-transplant consolidation. The source is a male donor with multiple myeloma.

V usage is TRBV18 and J usage is TRBJ1-5; D is possibly TRBD1 (6 bases). Germline CDR1 reads KGHSH; CDR2 reads LQKENI. The ends were cut back, 4 bases at V and 0 bases at J, with 19 bases in the middle. The length of the CDR3 is 18 residues. DNA for the CDR3: TGTGCCAGCTCACGGGGGGGCAGGGGCGCAGATAGCAATCAGCCCCAGCATTTT. This translates into CASSRGGRGADSNQPQHF. Based on the CDR3 plus reference TRBV18 and TRBJ1-5, the full variable domain is NAGVMQNPRHLVRRRGQEARLRCSPMKGHSHVYWYRQLPEEGLKFMVYLQKENIIDESGMPKERFSAEFPKEGPSILRIQQVVRGDSAAYFCASSRGGRGADSNQPQHFGDGTRLSIL.

V gene TRBV28 combines with J gene TRBJ1-2; TRBD1 might be the D (6 bases). V dropped 7 bases and J dropped 7 bases, with 19 bases sitting between them. Germline CDR1 and CDR2: MDHEN and SYDVKM. The CDR3 spans 14 residues. The CDR3 is CASTRTEFNGGYTF. The CDR3 coding sequence is TGTGCCAGCACCCGGACAGAATTTAACGGTGGCTACACCTTC.

This sequence joins TRBV5-1 and TRBJ2-5; no firm D call. The CDR3 is 16 amino acids. V lost 1 base and J lost 3, with 16 bases in between. In germline, CDR1 is SGHRS, CDR2 YFSETQ. The chain's CDR3 is CASSLIPGRAEETQYF. As DNA, the CDR3 is TGCGCCAGCAGCTTGATTCCAGGACGGGCTGAAGAGACCCAGTACTTC.

The chain uses TRBV28 and TRBJ2-5, with 10 bases fitting TRBD1. The CDR3 sequence is 15 residues long. Germline loops: CDR1 MDHEN, CDR2 SYDVKM. V was pared by 3 bases and J by 5 bases, with 6 bases of the junction left unmatched. This CDR3 is CASSFQTGGGETQYF. Written as DNA, the CDR3 is TGTGCCAGCAGTTTCCAGACAGGGGGCGGGGAGACCCAGTACTTC. The full variable domain, completed using reference TRBV28 and TRBJ2-5, is DVKVTQSSRYLVKRTGEKVFLECVQDMDHENMFWYRQDPGLGLRLIYFSYDVKMKEKGDIPEGYSVSREKKERFSLILESASTNQTSMYLCASSFQTGGGETQYFGPGTRLLVL.

The chain is built from TRBV19 and TRBJ2-2; tentative D call: TRBD1 (6 bases). This CDR3 contains 14 residues. Trimming cost V 11 bases and J 1 base, with 14 bases left between them. The germline gives CDR1 LNHDA, CDR2 SQIVND (reference sequence). The CDR3 reads CASTGTLNTGELFF. The CDR3 nucleotides are TGTGCCTCAACCGGGACATTGAACACCGGGGAGCTGTTTTTT.

V usage is TRBV11-2 and J usage is TRBJ2-5; possible D gene TRBD1, 6 bases. V lost 5 bases to trimming and J lost 1 base, with 11 bases between them. The germline V gene has CDR1 SGHAT and CDR2 FQNNGV. The CDR3 runs to 14 residues. Here the CDR3 DNA reads TGTGCCAGCAGCCGCGACAGGTTCCAAGAGACCCAGTACTTC. The encoded protein is CASSRDRFQETQYF. Using reference TRBV11-2 and TRBJ2-5 for the parts outside the CDR3, the full variable domain is EAGVAQSPRYKIIEKRQSVAFWCNPISGHATLYWYQQILGQGPKLLIQFQNNGVVDDSQLPKDRFSAERLKGVDSTLKIQPAKLEDSAVYLCASSRDRFQETQYFGPGTRLLVL.

The J gene is TRBJ2-5, the V gene TRBV20-1; D call uncertain. V lost 0 bases and J lost 6, with 5 bases in between. The V gene's germline CDR1 is DFQATT and CDR2 SNEGSKA (reference sequence). This CDR3 comprises 11 residues. Here the CDR3 reads CSARDGKTQYF. The CDR3, as DNA: TGCAGTGCTAGAGATGGAAAGACCCAGTACTTC.

The chain is built from TRBV27 and TRBJ2-1; unclear D gene. Between the trimmed V and J ends, which lost 6 bases and 8 bases, there was a span of 14 bases. Germline V lookup: CDR1 MNHEY, CDR2 SMNVEV (reference sequence). The CDR3 is 13 amino acids. Here the CDR3 reads CASRRQGSYEQFF. CDR3 coding DNA: TGTGCCAGCAGGCGGCAAGGCAGCTATGAGCAGTTCTTC.

The chain couples TRBV18 to TRBJ2-3, with D unresolved. Germline CDR1 is KGHSH and CDR2 is LQKENI. This CDR3 spans 14 amino acids. V lost 1 base and J 2 bases, leaving 7 bases between the germline ends. The CDR3 bases are TGTGCCAGCTCACCACGTCTTTCCACAGATACGCAGTATTTT. Translation gives CASSPRLSTDTQYF.

The rearrangement joins TRBV5-4 to TRBJ2-1; D is perhaps TRBD1 or TRBD2 (5 bases each). Trimming cost V 4 bases and J 3 bases, with 14 bases left between them. The CDR3 consists of 15 residues. In germline, CDR1 is SGHNT, CDR2 YYREEE (reference sequence). The CDR3 sequence: CASSPGTSGYNEQFF. The CDR3 DNA sequence: TGTGCCAGCAGCCCCGGGACGAGCGGCTACAATGAGCAGTTCTTC.

The genes are TRBV5-1 and TRBJ1-1; D is ambiguous. The germline gives CDR1 SGHRS, CDR2 YFSETQ. V lost 7 bases, J lost 5 bases, and 15 bases lay in between. This CDR3 region has 13 residues. The CDR3, as DNA: TGCGCCAGCCGAGGACCTGGGCGGACTGAAGCTTTCTTT. Translation: CASRGPGRTEAFF.